This T cell receptor (beta chain) was sequenced for a study of blood T cell repertoires in COVID-19 (dated by TCRdb to the early 2020s). At the level of the whole study: Collaborator samples came from the United States, Italy and Spain and covered acute and convalescent phases of COVID-19. Nearly every sample came with metadata listing a de-identified subject ID, COVID-19 status, age in years and sex. A freely available public database, intended as a resource for researchers studying the immune response to SARS-CoV-2, is where the repertoires were released. Samples came from the ongoing ImmuneRACE study (first 160 participants) plus 1,254 subjects from 6 global collaborators. The material from the prospective study consisted of cDNA or gDNA derived from T cells, B-cell-depleted T cells, or PBMCs. Where HLA class I and class II types were available, the types were taken from metadata supplied by the sample provider, not from assay-based typing. Subjects who had been exposed to COVID-19, were actively infected with it, or had recovered from it provided the deeply sampled blood TCRbeta repertoires that made up the dataset. Broader findings and caveats from the paper: The amount of clinical and demographic metadata varied by source and participant and was provided uncurated.

In regard to this clone: What this receptor recognizes is not known. Nothing much larger sits one base from this clone, and base qualities are not available.

The CDR3 numbers 17 residues from cysteine through phenylalanine. This entry keeps only the CDR3 DNA: 51 bases, framed from base 1. V is clipped by 3 bases and J by 7 bases, and the sequence between their germline boundaries is 22 bases long. Based on the germline V gene, the CDR1 and CDR2 sequences are SNHLY and FYNNEI. Another Seattle source contributed samples from volunteer blood donors who had recovered from COVID-19. The collaborating institutions used their own protocols to collect whole blood in K2EDTA tubes. For TCRbeta analysis, collaborator samples were shipped as frozen whole blood, as isolated PBMCs, or as DNA extracted from either sample type. TCRbeta CDR3 regions were amplified from genomic DNA using the immunoSEQ Assay, a bias-controlled multiplex PCR. Per the source publication's procedure: The number of nucleated cells in each sample was estimated by amplification of reference gene primers within the assay. To quantify the absolute abundance of each unique TCRbeta CDR3 rearrangement, sequence reads were collapsed and filtered. For each sample, productive Simpson clonality was calculated by taking the square root of Simpson's diversity index across productive rearrangements. This is the immuneACCESS table as TCRdb keeps it, with only in-frame sequences that have V and J called. A part of the clones is gone; compared with another copy, unresolved V genes explain less than half, and the rest is unexplained. D and trimming were read from the DNA, whereas the V and J calls and clone size are those reported in that table. The sample table records approximately 260,000 clones; roughly 88% of these occur just once. 2% to 2.5% of the sample is in the top ten clones.

The sequence derives from a woman in her forties who had recovered from COVID-19. Specimen: peripheral blood. In this chain, TRBV2 is recombined with TRBJ1-5; the D gene is perhaps TRBD1, on 5 matching bases. The CDR3 protein: CASSEGPSGAIGQPQHF. The bases read TGTGCCAGCAGTGAGGGGCCCAGCGGGGCAATAGGGCAGCCCCAGCATTTT.